The following is a T cell receptor (beta chain) sequence with its context. The protocol was immunoSEQ multiplex PCR, while the TCRdb copy is restricted to in-frame clones and leaves out a portion. The sample shows fewer than 70,000 clones, about four fifths of them seen only once. The germline CDR1 and CDR2 sequences are MNHNY and SVGAGI (reference sequence). The CDR3 totals 14 residues. Trimming took off 0 bases at V and 4 bases at J, with 9 bases between the two ends. The sample is drawn from a study of blood T cell repertoires in COVID-19. The clonotype was recovered from a woman older than 75 with acute or convalescent COVID-19. Input material: peripheral blood. This rearrangement joins TRBV6-6 to TRBJ1-2; D uncertain. CDR3 protein: CASSYSESGYGYTF. CDR3 DNA sequence: TGTGCCAGCAGTTACTCAGAGTCTGGCTATGGCTACACCTTC.